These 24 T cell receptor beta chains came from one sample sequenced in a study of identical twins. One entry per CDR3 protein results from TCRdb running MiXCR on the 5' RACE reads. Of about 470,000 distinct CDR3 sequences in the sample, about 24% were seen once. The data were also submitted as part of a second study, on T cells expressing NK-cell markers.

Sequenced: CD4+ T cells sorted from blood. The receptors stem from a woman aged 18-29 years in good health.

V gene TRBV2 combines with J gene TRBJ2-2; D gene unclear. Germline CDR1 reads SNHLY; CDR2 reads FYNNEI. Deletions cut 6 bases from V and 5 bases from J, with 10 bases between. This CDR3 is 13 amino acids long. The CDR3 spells CASREIATGELFF. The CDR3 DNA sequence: TGTGCCAGCAGGGAAATAGCTACCGGGGAGCTGTTTTTT. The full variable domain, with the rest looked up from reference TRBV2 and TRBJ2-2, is EPEVTQTPSHQVTQMGQEVILRCVPISNHLYFYWYRQILGQKVEFLVSFYNNEISEKSEIFDDQFSVERPDGSNFTLKIRSTKLEDSAMYFCASREIATGELFFGEGSRLTVL.

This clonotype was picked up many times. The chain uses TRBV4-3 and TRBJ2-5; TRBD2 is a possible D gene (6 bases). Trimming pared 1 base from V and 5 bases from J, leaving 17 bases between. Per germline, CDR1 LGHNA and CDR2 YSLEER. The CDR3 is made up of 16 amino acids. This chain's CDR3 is CASSQGVRGGVETQYF. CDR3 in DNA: TGCGCCAGCAGCCAAGGGGTCCGGGGAGGCGTGGAGACCCAGTACTTC.

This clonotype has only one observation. The CDR3 region has the DNA TGCGCCAGCAGCCAACCGCGTGGGGCAGGATATGAGCAGTTCTTC. Translated: CASSQPRGAGYEQFF. The chain has TRBV4-1 and TRBJ2-1; TRBD1 is a possible D gene (5 bases). Germline V gene data show CDR1 as MGHRA and CDR2 as YSYEKL. With 2 bases removed from V and 8 bases from J, the gap between germline ends came to 16 bases. The CDR3 consists of 15 residues.

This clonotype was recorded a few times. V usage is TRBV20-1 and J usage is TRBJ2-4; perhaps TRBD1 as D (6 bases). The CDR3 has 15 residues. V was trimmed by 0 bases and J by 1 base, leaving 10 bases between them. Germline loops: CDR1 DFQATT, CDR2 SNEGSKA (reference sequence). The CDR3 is CSAREDRGAKNIQYF. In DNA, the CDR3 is TGCAGTGCTAGAGAAGATAGGGGGGCCAAAAACATTCAGTACTTC.

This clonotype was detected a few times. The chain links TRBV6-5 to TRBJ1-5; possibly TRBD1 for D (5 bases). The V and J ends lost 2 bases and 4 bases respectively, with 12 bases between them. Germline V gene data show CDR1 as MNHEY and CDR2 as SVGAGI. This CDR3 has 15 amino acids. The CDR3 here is CASSYGRDGNQPQHF. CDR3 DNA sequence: TGTGCCAGCAGTTACGGAAGGGACGGTAATCAGCCCCAGCATTTT.

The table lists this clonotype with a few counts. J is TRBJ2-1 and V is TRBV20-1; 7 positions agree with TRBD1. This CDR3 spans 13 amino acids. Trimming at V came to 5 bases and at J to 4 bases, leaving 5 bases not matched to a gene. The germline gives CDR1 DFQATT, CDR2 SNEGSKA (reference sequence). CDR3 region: CSAADRAYNEQFF. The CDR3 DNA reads TGCAGTGCTGCCGACAGGGCTTACAATGAGCAGTTCTTC.

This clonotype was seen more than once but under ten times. The CDR3 loop reads CASSYSSTDGTDTQYF. DNA for the CDR3: TGTGCCAGCAGTTACTCGTCGACAGACGGCACAGATACGCAGTATTTT. This chain joins TRBV6-5 and TRBJ2-3, with D possibly being TRBD1 (5 bases). The CDR3 is 16 residues long. Germline CDR1 and CDR2: MNHEY and SVGAGI. The germline V and J ends were trimmed by 0 bases and 1 base, with 11 bases remaining between them.

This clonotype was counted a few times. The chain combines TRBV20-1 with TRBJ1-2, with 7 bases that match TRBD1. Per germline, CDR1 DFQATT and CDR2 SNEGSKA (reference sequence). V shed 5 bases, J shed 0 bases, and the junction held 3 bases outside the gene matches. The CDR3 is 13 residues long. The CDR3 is CSAFGTANYGYTF. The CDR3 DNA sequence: TGCAGTGCTTTCGGGACAGCTAACTATGGCTACACCTTC.

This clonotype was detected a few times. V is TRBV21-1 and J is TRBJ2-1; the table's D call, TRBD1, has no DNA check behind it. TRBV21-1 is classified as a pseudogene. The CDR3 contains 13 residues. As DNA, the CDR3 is TGTGCCAGCTACCGGGGGCACTACAATGAGCAGTTCTTC. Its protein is CASYRGHYNEQFF.

The CDR3 DNA reads as TGTGCCAGCGCGGGAGAAGAAAAACTGTTTTTT. Protein: CASAGEEKLFF. The rearrangement joins TRBV12-3 or TRBV12-4 to TRBJ1-4; D not resolved. The CDR3 is 11 amino acids. With 8 bases removed from V and 8 bases from J, the gap between germline ends came to 9 bases.

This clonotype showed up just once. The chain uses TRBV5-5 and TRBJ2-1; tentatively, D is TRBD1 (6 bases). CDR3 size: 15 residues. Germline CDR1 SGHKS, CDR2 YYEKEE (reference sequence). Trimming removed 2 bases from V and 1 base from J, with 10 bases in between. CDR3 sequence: CASSFGQRSYNEQFF. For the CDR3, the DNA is TGTGCCAGCAGCTTCGGACAGCGTTCCTACAATGAGCAGTTCTTC.

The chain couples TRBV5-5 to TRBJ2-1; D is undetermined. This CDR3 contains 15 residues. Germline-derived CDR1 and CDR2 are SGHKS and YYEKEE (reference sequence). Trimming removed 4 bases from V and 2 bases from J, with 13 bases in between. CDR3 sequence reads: CASSPAPATYNEQFF. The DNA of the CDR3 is TGTGCCAGCAGCCCGGCCCCCGCCACCTACAATGAGCAGTTCTTC. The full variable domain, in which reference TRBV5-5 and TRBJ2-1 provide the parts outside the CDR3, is DAGVTQSPTHLIKTRGQQVTLRCSPISGHKSVSWYQQVLGQGPQFIFQYYEKEERGRGNFPDRFSARQFPNYSSELNVNALLLGDSALYLCASSPAPATYNEQFFGPGTRLTVL.

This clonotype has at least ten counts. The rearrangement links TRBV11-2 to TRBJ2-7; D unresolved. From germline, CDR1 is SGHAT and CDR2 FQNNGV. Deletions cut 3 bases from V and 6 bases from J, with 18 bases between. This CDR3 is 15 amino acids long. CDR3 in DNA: TGTGCCAGCAGCTTTCAGCTACCCGGGCAGTCCGAGCAGTACTTC. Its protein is CASSFQLPGQSEQYF.

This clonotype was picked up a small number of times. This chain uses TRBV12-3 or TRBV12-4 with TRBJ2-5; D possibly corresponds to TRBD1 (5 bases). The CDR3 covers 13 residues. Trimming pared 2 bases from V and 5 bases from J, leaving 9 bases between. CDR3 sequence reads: CASSLFRAETQYF. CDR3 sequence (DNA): TGTGCCAGCAGTTTATTCAGGGCGGAGACCCAGTACTTC.

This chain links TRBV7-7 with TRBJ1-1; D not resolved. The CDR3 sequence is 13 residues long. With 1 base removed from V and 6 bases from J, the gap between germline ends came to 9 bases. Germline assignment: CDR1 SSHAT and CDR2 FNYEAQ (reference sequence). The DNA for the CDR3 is TGTGCCAGCAGCTTAGTTAGGCAGTCTGAAGCTTTCTTT. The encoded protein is CASSLVRQSEAFF.

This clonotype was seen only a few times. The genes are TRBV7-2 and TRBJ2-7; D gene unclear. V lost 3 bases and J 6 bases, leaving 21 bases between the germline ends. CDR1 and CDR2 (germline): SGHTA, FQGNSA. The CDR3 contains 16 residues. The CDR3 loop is CASSLERAYLPGEQYF. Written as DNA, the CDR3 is TGTGCCAGCAGCTTGGAAAGGGCCTACCTACCAGGCGAGCAGTACTTC.

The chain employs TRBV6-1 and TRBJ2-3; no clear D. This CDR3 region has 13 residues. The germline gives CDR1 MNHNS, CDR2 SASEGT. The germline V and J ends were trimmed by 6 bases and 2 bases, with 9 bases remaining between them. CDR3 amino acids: CASREYFTDTQYF. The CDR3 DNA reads TGTGCCAGCAGAGAATACTTCACAGATACGCAGTATTTT.

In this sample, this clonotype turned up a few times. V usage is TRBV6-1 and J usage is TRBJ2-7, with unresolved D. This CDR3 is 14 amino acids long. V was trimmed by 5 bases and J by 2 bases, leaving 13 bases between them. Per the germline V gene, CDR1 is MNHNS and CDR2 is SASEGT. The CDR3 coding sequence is TGTGCCAGCAGTCTGGGCGCGTGGGCCTACGAGCAGTACTTC. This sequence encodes CASSLGAWAYEQYF.

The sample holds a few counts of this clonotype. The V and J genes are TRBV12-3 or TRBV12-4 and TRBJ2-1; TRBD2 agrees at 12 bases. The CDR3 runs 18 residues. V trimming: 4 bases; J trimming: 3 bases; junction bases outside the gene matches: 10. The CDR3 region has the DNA TGTGCCAGCAGTTACCTAGCGGGGGGGAATTCCTACTACAATGAGCAGTTCTTC. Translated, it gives CASSYLAGGNSYYNEQFF.

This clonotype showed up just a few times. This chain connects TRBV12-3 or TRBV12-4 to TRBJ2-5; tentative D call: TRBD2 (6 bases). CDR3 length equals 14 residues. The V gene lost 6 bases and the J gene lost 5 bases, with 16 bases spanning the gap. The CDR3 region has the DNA TGTGCCAGCAGCAACCGACTAGAGCTGGAGACCCAGTACTTC. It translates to CASSNRLELETQYF.

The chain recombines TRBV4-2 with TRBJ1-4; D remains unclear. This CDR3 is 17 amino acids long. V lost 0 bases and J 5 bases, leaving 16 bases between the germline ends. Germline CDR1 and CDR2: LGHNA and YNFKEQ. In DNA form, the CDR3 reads TGTGCCAGCAGCCAAGATAGAAGGAGGGCCCGAAATGAAAAACTGTTTTTT. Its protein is CASSQDRRRARNEKLFF.

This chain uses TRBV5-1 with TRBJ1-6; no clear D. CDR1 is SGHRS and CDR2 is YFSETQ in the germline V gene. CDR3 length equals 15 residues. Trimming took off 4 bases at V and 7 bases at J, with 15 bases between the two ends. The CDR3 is CASSTDALGNSPLHF. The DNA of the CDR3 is TGCGCCAGCAGCACGGACGCCCTGGGGAATTCACCCCTCCACTTT.

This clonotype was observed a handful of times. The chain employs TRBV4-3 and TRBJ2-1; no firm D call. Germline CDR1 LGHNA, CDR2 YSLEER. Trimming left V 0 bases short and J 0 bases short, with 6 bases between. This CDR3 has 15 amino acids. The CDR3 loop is CASSQDLSSYNEQFF. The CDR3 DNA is TGCGCCAGCAGCCAAGACCTTAGCTCCTACAATGAGCAGTTCTTC.

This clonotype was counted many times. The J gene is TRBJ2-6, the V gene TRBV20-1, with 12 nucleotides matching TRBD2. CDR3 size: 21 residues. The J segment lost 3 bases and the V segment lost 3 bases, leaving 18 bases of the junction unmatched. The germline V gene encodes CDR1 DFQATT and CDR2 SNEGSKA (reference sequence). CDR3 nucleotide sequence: TGCAGTGCTAGCAGGGGGGGTCCGGGACTAGCGGGTGTTAGTGGGGCCAACGTCCTGACTTTC. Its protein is CSASRGGPGLAGVSGANVLTF.